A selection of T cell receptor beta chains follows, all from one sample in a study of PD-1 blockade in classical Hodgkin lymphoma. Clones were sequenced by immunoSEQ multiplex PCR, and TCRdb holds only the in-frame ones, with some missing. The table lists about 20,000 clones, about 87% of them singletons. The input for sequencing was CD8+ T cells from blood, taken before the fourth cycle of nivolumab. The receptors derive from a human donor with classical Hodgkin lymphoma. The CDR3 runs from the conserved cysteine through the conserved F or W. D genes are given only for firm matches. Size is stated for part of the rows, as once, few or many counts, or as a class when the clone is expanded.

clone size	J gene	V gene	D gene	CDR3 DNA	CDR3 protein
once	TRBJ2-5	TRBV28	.	TGTGCCAGCGGACCAGGGACCCAAGAGACCCAGTACTTC	CASGPGTQETQYF
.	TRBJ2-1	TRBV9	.	TGTGCCAGCAGCGTAGCGGGCCTAGTCTACAATGAGCAGTTCTTC	CASSVAGLVYNEQFF
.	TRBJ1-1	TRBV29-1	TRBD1	TGCAGCGTGCTTGGGACAGCAAACACTGAAGCTTTCTTT	CSVLGTANTEAFF
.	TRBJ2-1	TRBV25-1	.	TGTGCCATCGAGGGCGGGAAGGCATCCGTCGGTGAGCAGTTCTTC	CAIEGGKASVGEQFF
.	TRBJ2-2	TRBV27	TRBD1	TGTGCCAGCAGTCCCCGAGGACAGGTCCGTATAACCGGGGAGCTGTTTTTT	CASSPRGQVRITGELFF
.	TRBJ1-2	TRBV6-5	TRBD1	TGTGCCAGCAGTTATCTCCCGACAGGGGGCATGTATGGCTACACCTTC	CASSYLPTGGMYGYTF
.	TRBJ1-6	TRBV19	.	TGTGCTAGCAAAACAGGGAATTCACCCCTCCACTTT	CASKTGNSPLHF
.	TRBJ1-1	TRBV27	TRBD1	TGTGCCAGCCGGAACCCGGGACAGAGGAACACTGAAGCTTTCTTT	CASRNPGQRNTEAFF
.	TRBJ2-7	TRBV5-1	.	TGCGCCAGCAGCTTGCGAGACCGTACCTCCTACGAGCAGTACTTC	CASSLRDRTSYEQYF
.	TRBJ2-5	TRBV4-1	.	TGCGCCAGCAGCCAAGATCCAGGGAGCAAAGAGACCCAGTACTTC	CASSQDPGSKETQYF
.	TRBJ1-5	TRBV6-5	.	TGTGCCAGCCGCCCTGTTAGGGCTAGCAATCAGCCCCAGCATTTT	CASRPVRASNQPQHF
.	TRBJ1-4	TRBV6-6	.	TGTGCCAGCAGTCATAAAGGCCGCGAAAAACTGTTTTTT	CASSHKGREKLFF
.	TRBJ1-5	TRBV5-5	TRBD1	TGTGCCAGCAGCTTCTGGCAGGGGGGTCAGCCCCAGCATTTT	CASSFWQGGQPQHF
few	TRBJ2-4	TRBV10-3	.	TGTGCCACCCTTGGTCGGGGGGACACCATTCAGTACTTC	CATLGRGDTIQYF
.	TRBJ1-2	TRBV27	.	TGTGCCGCCGCACCCTCCACAAGCTACTTAAACTATGGCTACACCTTC	CAAAPSTSYLNYGYTF
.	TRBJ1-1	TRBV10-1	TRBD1	TGCGCCAGCAGGCCGACAGGGGGCATGGACACTGAAGCTTTCTTT	CASRPTGGMDTEAFF
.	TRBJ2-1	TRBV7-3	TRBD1	TGTGCCAGCAGCTTAGTGGACAGGGACAATGAGCAGTTCTTC	CASSLVDRDNEQFF
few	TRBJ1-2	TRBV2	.	TGTGCCAGCAGTGAGATTCCATATGGCTACACCTTC	CASSEIPYGYTF
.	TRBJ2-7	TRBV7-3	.	TGTGCCAGCAGCTTAAGGGCGGGGCGCTACGAGCAGTACTTC	CASSLRAGRYEQYF
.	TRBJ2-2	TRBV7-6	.	TGTGCCAGCAGCCCCCCCCGCTCGGTTGCCGCCGGGGAGCTGTTTTTT	CASSPPRSVAAGELFF
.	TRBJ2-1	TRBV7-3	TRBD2	TGTGCCAGCAGCTCTACCGGGTCGTCTAGCGGGACCTCCTACAATGAGCAGTTCTTC	CASSSTGSSSGTSYNEQFF
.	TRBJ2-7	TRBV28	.	TGTGCCAGCAGTTTAAGGGTTAGGCAGGGCACCTACGAGCAGTACTTC	CASSLRVRQGTYEQYF
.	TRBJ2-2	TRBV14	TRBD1	TGTGCCAGCAGCCCTCGGGACAGGGGCCACACCGGGGAGCTGTTTTTT	CASSPRDRGHTGELFF
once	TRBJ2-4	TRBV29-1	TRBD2	TGCAGCGTTGTTGTAGCGGGAGGGAAGACCAAAAACATTCAGTACTTC	CSVVVAGGKTKNIQYF
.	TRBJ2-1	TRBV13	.	TGTGCCAGCAGCTTGGGGGGGCGCATCAATGAGCAGTTCTTC	CASSLGGRINEQFF
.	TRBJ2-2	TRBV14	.	TGTGCCAGCAGCCAAGATATTACGGGGCCGGGCACCGGGGAGCTGTTTTTT	CASSQDITGPGTGELFF
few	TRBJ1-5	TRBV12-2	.	TGTGCAAGTCGTCCCGACACTGTATATCAGCCCCAGCATTTT	CASRPDTVYQPQHF
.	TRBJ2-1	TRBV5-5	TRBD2	TGTGCCAGCAGCATTCCAGCGGGAGGAACCTACAATGAGCAGTTCTTC	CASSIPAGGTYNEQFF
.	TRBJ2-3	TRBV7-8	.	TGTGCCAGCAGCTTAGCGCGGAGAGGGCGCACAGATACGCAGTATTTT	CASSLARRGRTDTQYF
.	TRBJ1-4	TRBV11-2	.	TGTGCCAGCAGCTCCCACGACCTGACATGGCTGGGGGAAAAACTGTTTTTT	CASSSHDLTWLGEKLFF
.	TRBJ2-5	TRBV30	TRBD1	TGTGCGTACAGCCCCGGGGACAGGGATTACCAAGAGACCCAGTACTTC	CAYSPGDRDYQETQYF
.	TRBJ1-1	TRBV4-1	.	TGCGCCAGCAGCCAAGGGGGATCGGCATTCATGAACACTGAAGCTTTCTTT	CASSQGGSAFMNTEAFF
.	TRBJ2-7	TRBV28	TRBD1	TGTGCCAGCAGTTTAATCGGACAGGAGCCGTACGAGCAGTACTTC	CASSLIGQEPYEQYF
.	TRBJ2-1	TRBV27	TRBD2	TGTGCCAGCAGTTCCTCCGCTAGCGGCTCCTACAATGAGCAGTTCTTC	CASSSSASGSYNEQFF
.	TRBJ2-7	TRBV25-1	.	TGTGCCAGCAGTGACTCCAGCGAGCAGTACTTC	CASSDSSEQYF
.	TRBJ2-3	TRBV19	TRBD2	TGTGCCAGTAGTATAGGGGGACTAGCGGAGAACGCGTTT	CASSIGGLAENAF
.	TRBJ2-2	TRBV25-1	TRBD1	TGTGCCAGCAGTGACGTGGGACAGGGGGGGACCGGGGAGCTGTTTTTT	CASSDVGQGGTGELFF
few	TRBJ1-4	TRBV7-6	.	TGTGCCAGCAGCCCCGTGGGTGAAAAACTGTTTTTT	CASSPVGEKLFF
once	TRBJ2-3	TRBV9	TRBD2	TGTGCCAGCAGCGTAGATCCGGGACTAGAAGAGGAGCAGTATTTT	CASSVDPGLEEEQYF
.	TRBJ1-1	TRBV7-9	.	TGTGCCAGCAGCTTACTAGGTGGGAACACTGAAGCTTTCTTT	CASSLLGGNTEAFF
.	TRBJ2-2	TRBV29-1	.	TGCAGCGTTTACGGGCTGAACACCGGGGAGCTGTTTTTT	CSVYGLNTGELFF
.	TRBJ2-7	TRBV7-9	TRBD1	TGTGCCAGCAGCCCCCCAACCGGGACAGGGGGCTACGAGCAGTACTTC	CASSPPTGTGGYEQYF
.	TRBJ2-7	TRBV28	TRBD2	TGTGCCAGCAGGCCCGCGTACGCGGGAGGATACGAGCAGTACTTC	CASRPAYAGGYEQYF
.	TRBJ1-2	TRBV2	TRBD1	TGTGCCAGCAGTGGACAGGGCTATGGCTACACCTTC	CASSGQGYGYTF
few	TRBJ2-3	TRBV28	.	TGTGCCAGCAGTATTATCGTTGCGGGGATGACAGATACGCAGTATTTT	CASSIIVAGMTDTQYF
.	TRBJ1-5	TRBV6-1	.	TGTGCCAGCAGTGACGACAAGAGTCAGCCCCAGCATTTT	CASSDDKSQPQHF